This TCR beta chain was recovered during a study of blood T cell repertoires in COVID-19. Study-wide context: Collection of acute and convalescent COVID-19 samples took place in the United States, Italy and Spain. Sample material is recorded as cDNA or gDNA derived from T cells, B-cell-depleted T cells, or PBMCs.

CDR1 SGHTA and CDR2 FQGNSA come from the germline V gene. The junction had 0 bases not matched to a gene; V was cut back by 4 bases and J by 0 bases. This CDR3 is built from 14 residues. In the original analysis: It was from reference gene primer amplification that nucleated cell counts were estimated. Only in-frame clones appear in the TCRdb table, and some are missing; sequencing was by immunoSEQ multiplex PCR. The V and J calls and clone size are taken from that table; D and trimming were inferred from the DNA. The sample carries roughly 75,000 clones, about four fifths recorded once. The receptor was isolated from a man in his forties or fifties with acute or convalescent COVID-19. The specimen sequenced was peripheral blood. The chain has TRBV7-2 and TRBJ2-4, with 7 positions matching TRBD2. In DNA, the CDR3 is TGTGCCAGCAGCTCTAGCGGAGCCAAAAACATTCAGTACTTC. Its translation is CASSSSGAKNIQYF.